This T cell receptor (beta chain) is drawn from a study of T cell repertoires in cytomegalovirus infection. Whole-study context: The study used recently identified HLA-C-restricted and well-studied HLA-B-restricted CMV epitopes. Signatures in public TCR beta sequences pointed to both CMV infection and matching HLA type. Whole-study findings and limits: The study identified carriers of CMV plus the relevant HLA from cumulative public TCR beta family frequency. The ex vivo response showed dominance by HLA-C-restricted CMV-specific TCR beta clonotypes.

TCRdb processed the reads anew with MiXCR; each CDR3 protein has one entry. The sample consists of 450,000 to 650,000 distinct CDR3 sequences, 40% of them appearing once. As to this clonotype: Its target is not known.

Germline assignment: CDR1 MNHEY and CDR2 SVGAGI. V was trimmed by 4 bases and J by 2 bases, leaving 18 bases between them. The CDR3 spans 18 residues. Sequencing used cultured PBMCs, obtained from culture after CMV antigen stimulation. The V call is TRBV6-5, the J call TRBJ2-6; a weak D match, TRBD1 (6 bases). The sequence derives from a human donor in good health (CMV status not recorded). Some clones in this sample may be carry-over from other donors' samples. The CDR3: CASSWGQGRGAGANVLTF. CDR3 in DNA: TGTGCCAGCAGTTGGGGGCAGGGGAGAGGAGCTGGGGCCAACGTCCTGACTTTC.